This T cell receptor (beta chain) was captured in a study of T cell responses to AZD1222 COVID-19 vaccine. Study-wide context: Second-dose groups at about 4 or about 12 weeks were pooled.

The V end was cut by 5 bases, the J end by 3 bases, with 19 bases between. The CDR3 is 16 residues long. CDR1 and CDR2 from the germline V gene are SGHVS and FQNEAQ. Turning to this clone: The antigen remains unidentified.

Profiled with immunoSEQ multiplex PCR; TCRdb holds only in-frame clones, not every one. This table holds some 120,000 clones, approximately 85% found once. Study conclusions and caveats: Spike was spanned by vaccine-associated CD4 TCRs, which were dominant at 160-218 and 743-854. Per reports, nearly half of all spike-specific TCRs target regions that are unmutated in variants. White British donors predominated, females outnumbered males, and clonal diversity was possibly underestimated.

The source of this sequence is an adult in good health. V usage is TRBV7-8 and J usage is TRBJ1-2; tentative D call: TRBD1 (6 bases). The material sequenced was peripheral blood, taken on day 0 of AZD1222 vaccination. The CDR3: CASSKLYREEDYGYTF. The DNA of the CDR3 is TGTGCCAGCAGCAAACTCTACAGGGAAGAGGACTATGGCTACACCTTC.